This TCR beta chain was captured in a study of OX40 agonist ivuxolimab in advanced cancers. This clone is a singleton in its sample. Trimming stripped 4 bases from V and 1 base from J, with 14 bases between. CDR1 and CDR2 from the germline V gene are SGHVS and FNYEAQ. This CDR3 is 15 amino acids long. The method was immunoSEQ multiplex PCR; TCRdb's version includes in-frame clones alone and lacks a portion of them. This sample carries roughly 50,000 clones, approximately 87% of them seen once, and the ten largest clones take around 10%. The sample consisted of CD4+ or CD8+ T cells sorted from blood, taken in a trial of the OX40 agonist ivuxolimab. This clonotype originated in an adult with an advanced solid tumor such as melanoma, head and neck, liver or kidney cancer. The rearrangement links TRBV7-6 to TRBJ2-7; the D gene is possibly TRBD2 (6 bases). The CDR3 DNA is TGTGCCAGCAGCTCCTTGGGGGGACTGTCCTACGAGCAGTACTTC. Translated: CASSSLGGLSYEQYF. Together with reference TRBV7-6 and TRBJ2-7, the CDR3 gives the full variable domain: GAGVSQSPRYKVTKRGQDVALRCDPISGHVSLYWYRQALGQGPEFLTYFNYEAQQDKSGLPNDRFSAERPEGSISTLTIQRTEQRDSAMYRCASSSLGGLSYEQYFGPGTRLTVT.